The table lists the clone carrying this T cell receptor (beta chain) with a few counts. Its cognate antigen is unknown. Between the trimmed V and J ends, which lost 8 bases and 0 bases, there was a span of 7 bases. The CDR3 loop spans 12 amino acids. Germline assignment: CDR1 MNHNS and CDR2 SASEGT. Alongside a J-beta primer mix, a sample-barcoded 5' primer served in a second PCR lasting 7 to 11 cycles. From the 5' RACE reads, TCRdb called clonotypes with MiXCR, one entry per CDR3 protein. The table records over 1.5 million distinct CDR3 sequences, about 50% of them present only once. This specimen comes from a study of blood T cells in healthy people across ages. Findings and caveats of the study: With unsorted PBMCs, a conclusive comparison of naive versus antigen-experienced cells was not possible. Strong correlation was found linking TCR beta diversity to naive T cell percentage. Per million T cells, TCR beta diversity dropped about linearly as age rose.

Every donor contributed roughly 11 milliliters of peripheral blood by blood draw. Sequences were obtained from blood. The chain couples TRBV6-1 to TRBJ1-2; D is unclear. This clonotype was sampled from a woman in her forties in good health. The CDR3 region has the DNA TGTGCCAGCGGGCAGGCTAACTATGGCTACACCTTC. This sequence encodes CASGQANYGYTF.